The rows below give T cell receptor beta chains drawn from one sample of a study of T cell responses to AZD1222 COVID-19 vaccine. Libraries were prepared by immunoSEQ multiplex PCR; TCRdb keeps only in-frame clonotypes and omits some of them. The repertoire holds 100,000 to 140,000 clones, with approximately 90% as singletons. Sequencing used peripheral blood, obtained 28 days after the second AZD1222 dose. Receptors were obtained from an adult who received the AZD1222 COVID-19 vaccine. The CDR3 runs from the conserved cysteine through the conserved F or W. The order of the fields is J gene, CDR3 length, V gene, CDR3 protein.

>TRBJ2-7|13|TRBV5-8
CASSWVQGVEQYF
>TRBJ1-6|14|TRBV6-2/TRBV6-3
CASSHGGLNSPLHF
>TRBJ1-4|14|TRBV14
CASSLSLSNEKLFF
>TRBJ2-3|15|TRBV5-4
CASSSGTSGADTQYF
>TRBJ2-7|14|TRBV6-5
CASTPGAASYEQYF
>TRBJ1-2|11|TRBV30
CAQGYAYGYTF
>TRBJ2-1|13|TRBV11-2
CASSLALDNEQFF
>TRBJ1-5|15|TRBV21-1
CAIRGQNHANQPQHF
>TRBJ1-1|15|TRBV29-1
CSVEVIDRLFSEAFF
>TRBJ2-5|11|TRBV24-1
CATGTGETQYF